The sample holds a few counts of the clone carrying this T cell receptor (beta chain). Next came a second PCR, run for about 6 to 11 cycles, which used a sample-barcoded 5' primer along with a J-beta primer mix. TCRdb reprocessed the 5' RACE reads via MiXCR and lists one record per CDR3 protein. Counted here are around 1,000,000 distinct CDR3 sequences, about 23% occurring once; the ten biggest clones make up approximately 0.75%. The sample is drawn from a study of blood T cells in healthy people across ages. The amount of total RNA extracted per sample was at least 5 micrograms. Trimming removed 4 bases at V and 5 bases at J, with 20 bases between. Per germline, CDR1 SNHLY and CDR2 FYNNEI. This CDR3 contains 16 residues. The same sample was also used in a study of T cells of mothers and their children.

This receptor was identified in a girl aged 2 to 10 in good health. The chain employs TRBV2 and TRBJ1-2; D is ambiguous. Sample: blood. In DNA form, the CDR3 reads TGTGCCAGCAGTGTATTAGAAGATCAAAGCCGATATGGCTACACCTTC. Encoded protein: CASSVLEDQSRYGYTF.